These T cell receptor beta chains were read from a single sample in a study of blood T cell repertoires in COVID-19. The data were produced by immunoSEQ multiplex PCR, yet TCRdb's version contains in-frame clones alone and is incomplete. The data hold 200,000 to 300,000 clones, with around nine tenths observed a single time. Specimen: PBMCs or T cells enriched from blood (not recorded which). Receptors originate from a woman in her thirties with acute COVID-19. The CDR3 runs from the conserved cysteine through the conserved F or W. D genes are given only for firm matches. Size is omitted from some rows. Given values are once, few, many or a class for expanded clones.

len | abundance | d_gene | j_gene | v_gene | CDR3nt | CDR3aa
14 | once | - | TRBJ1-2 | TRBV5-1 | TGCGCCAGCAGCTTGGAAGCGGGGCGGGGAGGCTACACCTTC | CASSLEAGRGGYTF
13 | - | TRBD1 | TRBJ1-2 | TRBV7-9 | TGTGCCAGCAGCCCCACAGGGGACCGTGGCTACACCTTC | CASSPTGDRGYTF
13 | - | - | TRBJ1-6 | TRBV18 | TGTGCCAGCTCACCACTTGAGAATTCACCCCTCCACTTT | CASSPLENSPLHF
16 | - | TRBD1 | TRBJ2-7 | TRBV2 | TGTGCCAGCAGTGAAGATCTGGGACAGGGGCTGTACGAGCAGTACTTC | CASSEDLGQGLYEQYF
20 | - | TRBD2 | TRBJ2-3 | TRBV5-1 | TGCGCCAGCAGCTTGGGCCCATCTAGCGGGGGGGCCTGGGGTACAGATACGCAGTATTTT | CASSLGPSSGGAWGTDTQYF
14 | - | - | TRBJ1-6 | TRBV30 | TGTGCCTGGAGTGTAAGGATACTAAATTCACCCCTCCACTTT | CAWSVRILNSPLHF
13 | - | - | TRBJ2-7 | TRBV19 | TGTGCCAGTGGTCGGGGGAGCTCCTACGAGCAGTACTTC | CASGRGSSYEQYF
14 | - | - | TRBJ1-2 | TRBV30 | TGTGCCGGGGCGGGGACAAGACTTAACTATGGCTACACCTTC | CAGAGTRLNYGYTF
15 | - | - | TRBJ1-1 | TRBV19 | TGTGCCAGTAGTATATACGGGGGGCGGAACACTGAAGCTTTCTTT | CASSIYGGRNTEAFF
13 | - | - | TRBJ1-1 | TRBV7-3 | TGTGCCAGCAGCGTAGAGGAGGGCACTGAAGCTTTCTTT | CASSVEEGTEAFF
15 | - | TRBD1 | TRBJ2-1 | TRBV3-1/TRBV3-2 | TGTGCCAGCAGCGACGACAGGGGGGCCTACAATGAGCAGTTCTTC | CASSDDRGAYNEQFF
14 | - | TRBD1 | TRBJ1-5 | TRBV9 | TGTGCCAGCAGCGTAGGTCAGGGGGGTCAGCCCCAGCATTTT | CASSVGQGGQPQHF
14 | - | TRBD1 | TRBJ1-2 | TRBV2 | TGTGCCAGCAGAACTACCGGGACAGACTATGGCTACACCTTC | CASRTTGTDYGYTF
17 | - | TRBD1 | TRBJ2-5 | TRBV9 | TGTGCCAGCAGCGTAGCTCAGGGGGACAACCTCCAAGAGACCCAGTACTTC | CASSVAQGDNLQETQYF
14 | - | TRBD1 | TRBJ2-7 | TRBV4-2 | TGTGCCAGCAGCCCCGAGGGGACAGTGCTCGAGCAGTACTTC | CASSPEGTVLEQYF
16 | - | - | TRBJ2-7 | TRBV2 | TGTGCCAGCATTAAGGACTCCGCGGGACAGCCCGGCGAGCAGTACTTC | CASIKDSAGQPGEQYF
17 | - | TRBD2 | TRBJ2-3 | TRBV9 | TGTGCCAGCAGCCTAGTCCCGACTAGCGGGGGCACAGATACGCAGTATTTT | CASSLVPTSGGTDTQYF
17 | - | TRBD1 | TRBJ2-7 | TRBV18 | TGTGCCAGCTCACCACGGGACAGGGGACCGCTGGCCTACGAGCAGTACTTC | CASSPRDRGPLAYEQYF
13 | - | TRBD1 | TRBJ1-2 | TRBV29-1 | TGCAGCGTTGGGACAGGGGCGGGGTATGGCTACACCTTC | CSVGTGAGYGYTF
15 | - | - | TRBJ1-1 | TRBV3-1/TRBV3-2 | TGTGCCAGCAGCCCACGGACAGCCCCGAACACTGAAGCTTTCTTT | CASSPRTAPNTEAFF
15 | - | - | TRBJ1-2 | TRBV7-8 | TGTGCCAGCAGCCCATCTAACAGTTTGGTCTATGGCTACACCTTC | CASSPSNSLVYGYTF
15 | few | TRBD2 | TRBJ2-5 | TRBV11-2 | TGTGCCAGCAGCTCGCGGGGGGGGAGCCAAGAGACCCAGTACTTC | CASSSRGGSQETQYF
15 | - | TRBD1 | TRBJ2-7 | TRBV5-1 | TGCGCCAGCAGCTTCTCCGGGACAGGCGGCTACGAGCAGTACTTC | CASSFSGTGGYEQYF
14 | - | - | TRBJ1-5 | TRBV2 | TGTGCCAGCAGTGCCAGAGGGGGGGGGCAGCCCCAGCATTTT | CASSARGGGQPQHF
14 | - | TRBD1 | TRBJ1-2 | TRBV10-3 | TGTGCCATCAGGCCGGGACAGGCGAACTATGGCTACACCTTC | CAIRPGQANYGYTF
15 | - | TRBD2 | TRBJ2-1 | TRBV10-3 | TGTGCCATCTCGCTGAGCGGGGGGCCGGAGAATGAGCAGTTCTTC | CAISLSGGPENEQFF
15 | - | - | TRBJ1-6 | TRBV21-1 | TGTGCCAGCAGCAGCCTAACAGGGTGTAATTCACCCCTCCACTTT | CASSSLTGCNSPLHF
18 | - | - | TRBJ1-6 | TRBV6-1 | TGTGCCAGCAGTGGAGGGCGGGGTCTTGGCACCTATAATTCACCCCTCCACTTT | CASSGGRGLGTYNSPLHF
15 | - | TRBD1 | TRBJ1-1 | TRBV3-1/TRBV3-2 | TGTGCCAGCAGCCAACGGACAGGGTTATCCACTGAAGCTTTCTTT | CASSQRTGLSTEAFF